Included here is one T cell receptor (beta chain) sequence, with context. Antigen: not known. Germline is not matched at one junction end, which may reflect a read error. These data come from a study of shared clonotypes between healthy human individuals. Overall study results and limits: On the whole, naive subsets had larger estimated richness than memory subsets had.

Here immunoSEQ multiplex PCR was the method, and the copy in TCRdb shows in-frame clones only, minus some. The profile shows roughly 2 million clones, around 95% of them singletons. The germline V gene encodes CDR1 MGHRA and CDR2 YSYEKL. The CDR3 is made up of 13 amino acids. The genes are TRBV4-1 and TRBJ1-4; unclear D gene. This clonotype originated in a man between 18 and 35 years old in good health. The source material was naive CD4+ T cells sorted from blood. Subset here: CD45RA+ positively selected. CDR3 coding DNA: TGCGCCAGCAGCCAAGATAGATGGACGACTCTATCATTC. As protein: CASSQDRWTTLSF.